Listed here is a single T cell receptor (beta chain). Its specificity is unknown. The entry originates in a study of CD8 T cells in ankylosing spondylitis. Findings and limits, study-wide: In ankylosing spondylitis patients, matched synovial fluid reportedly showed significant enrichment of disease-linked clones.

The germline gives CDR1 GTSNPN, CDR2 SVGIG (reference sequence). The CDR3 extends over 16 amino acids. After removal of 4 bases from V and 1 base from J, the junction contained 10 bases not matched to a gene. Quantitative barcoded 5'-RACE was used to prepare TCR beta libraries. TCRdb used MiXCR to reprocess the 5' RACE reads, holding one entry per CDR3 protein. The sample contains under 150,000 distinct CDR3 sequences, roughly 7.7% of which appear only once. The material sequenced was synovial fluid, either unsorted or a sorted T cell fraction (not recorded which). This clonotype was obtained from a male donor with ankylosing spondylitis. The chain couples TRBV30 to TRBJ1-1; 9 bases map to TRBD1. The CDR3 is CAWTRQGVYTNTEAFF. The CDR3 nucleotides read TGTGCCTGGACTCGACAGGGGGTCTATACGAACACTGAAGCTTTCTTT.